Listed here are 19 T cell receptor beta chains from one sample, sequenced in a study of blood T cell repertoires in COVID-19. Libraries were prepared by immunoSEQ multiplex PCR; TCRdb keeps only in-frame clonotypes and omits some of them. The repertoire holds around 180,000 clones, with more than 70% as singletons. The sample was peripheral blood. The receptors here all came from a person aged 65 to 85 with COVID-19, enrolled during active disease.

The genes are TRBV24-1 and TRBJ2-1; TRBD2 matches 10 bases. Germline-derived CDR1 and CDR2 are KGHDR and SFDVKD. J lost 8 bases, V lost 5 bases, and 5 bases had no gene match. This CDR3 contains 14 residues. The CDR3 protein is CATSASGRVDEQFF. In nucleotides, the CDR3 is TGTGCCACCAGTGCGAGCGGGAGGGTCGATGAGCAGTTCTTC.

This chain connects TRBV6-1 to TRBJ1-1; maybe TRBD1 (5 bases). The CDR3 spans 13 residues. Trimming left V 2 bases short and J 7 bases short, with 11 bases between. CDR1 MNHNS and CDR2 SASEGT come from the germline V gene. CDR3 nucleotides: TGTGCCAGCAGTGAAAGGACAAGGGGTGAAGCTTTCTTT. It specifies CASSERTRGEAFF.

Points on this clone: At the DNA level, this CDR3 is encoded by other sequences in the same sample as well. This sequence joins TRBV19 and TRBJ1-5, with TRBD1 matching over 7 bases. CDR1 is LNHDA, CDR2 SQIVND, per germline (reference sequence). V shed 3 bases and J 5 bases; nucleotides not matched to a gene: 1. The CDR3 spans 13 residues. Here the CDR3 reads CASSIDRDQPQHF. The CDR3 DNA follows: TGTGCCAGTAGTATTGACAGGGATCAGCCCCAGCATTTT.

The chain couples TRBV5-4 to TRBJ2-7; TRBD2 matches 13 bases. Germline-derived CDR1 and CDR2 are SGHNT and YYREEE (reference sequence). The CDR3 length is 15 residues. The J segment lost 2 bases and the V segment lost 5 bases, leaving 4 bases of the junction unmatched. CDR3 amino acids: CASSSGLAGAYEQYF. For the CDR3, the DNA is TGTGCCAGCAGTTCAGGACTAGCGGGGGCCTACGAGCAGTACTTC.

The chain uses TRBV3-1 (or the pseudogene TRBV3-2) and TRBJ1-2; unclear D gene. Germline CDR1 LGHDT, CDR2 YNNKEL (reference sequence). The CDR3 contains 14 residues. V lost 4 bases to trimming and J lost 4 bases, with 13 bases between them. This CDR3 reads CASSPDKELYGYTF. The CDR3 coding sequence is TGTGCCAGCAGCCCCGACAAGGAACTCTATGGCTACACCTTC.

The gene calls are TRBV5-4 and TRBJ2-1; 11 nucleotides line up with TRBD1. The J segment lost 3 bases and the V segment lost 3 bases, leaving 5 bases of the junction unmatched. Germline V gene data show CDR1 as SGHNT and CDR2 as YYREEE (reference sequence). The CDR3 loop spans 16 amino acids. This chain's CDR3 is CASSWGGTGGYNEQFF. The CDR3 DNA reads TGTGCCAGCAGCTGGGGCGGGACAGGGGGCTACAATGAGCAGTTCTTC.

The V gene is TRBV5-1, the J gene TRBJ2-5, with a tentative D call TRBD1 (6 bases). Trimming shortened V by 5 bases and J by 5 bases, and 16 bases separated the two germline ends. CDR3 length equals 14 residues. Germline V lookup: CDR1 SGHRS, CDR2 YFSETQ. The CDR3 sequence: CASSSGGASETQYF. The CDR3 nucleotides read TGCGCCAGCAGTAGTGGGGGCGCGAGTGAGACCCAGTACTTC.

V gene TRBV15 combines with J gene TRBJ1-1; D is ambiguous. V lost 0 bases and J 5 bases, leaving 10 bases between the germline ends. Germline V lookup: CDR1 LNHNV, CDR2 YYDKDF (reference sequence). This CDR3 contains 14 residues. DNA of the CDR3: TGTGCCACCAGCAGAGATGGTAGCCTTACTGAAGCTTTCTTT. Protein: CATSRDGSLTEAFF. Variable domain in full (rest from reference TRBV15 and TRBJ1-1): DAMVIQNPRYQVTQFGKPVTLSCSQTLNHNVMYWYQQKSSQAPKLLFHYYDKDFNNEADTPDNFQSRRPNTSFCFLDIRSPGLGDTAMYLCATSRDGSLTEAFFGQGTRLTVV.

This chain joins TRBV7-2 and TRBJ1-2; 10 bases fit TRBD1. CDR1 and CDR2 from the germline V gene are SGHTA and FQGNSA. This CDR3 has 18 amino acids. V shed 2 bases, J shed 5 bases, and the junction held 14 bases outside the gene matches. The CDR3 reads CASSLLGPYGTGVYGYTF. Written as DNA, the CDR3 is TGTGCCAGCAGCTTATTGGGTCCTTACGGGACAGGGGTATATGGCTACACCTTC.

The chain joins TRBV12-3 or TRBV12-4 to TRBJ2-5; D may be TRBD1 (5 bases). CDR3 length equals 11 residues. Trimming stripped 6 bases from V and 9 bases from J, with 11 bases between. The CDR3 region is CASSYKGAQYF. Here the CDR3 DNA reads TGTGCCAGCAGCTACAAAGGGGCCCAGTACTTC.

The chain recombines TRBV5-1 with TRBJ2-3, with 7 bases lining up with TRBD1. The CDR3 is made up of 14 amino acids. Trimming cost V 4 bases and J 1 base; bases outside gene matches: 3. Germline V gives CDR1 SGHRS, CDR2 YFSETQ. The CDR3 region is CASSTGQGTDTQYF. CDR3 in DNA: TGCGCCAGCAGCACCGGACAGGGCACAGATACGCAGTATTTT.

This clone was seen just once. The chain is built from TRBV28 and TRBJ1-6; 7 nucleotides align to TRBD1. The V segment lost 8 bases and the J segment 0 bases; nucleotides outside the gene matches: 13. CDR1 and CDR2 from the germline V gene are MDHEN and SYDVKM. This CDR3 comprises 18 residues. The CDR3 is CASLRDSLGPSYNSPLHF. In DNA, the CDR3 is TGTGCCAGCCTCCGGGACAGTTTGGGGCCCTCCTATAATTCACCCCTCCACTTT.

The CDR3, as DNA: TGTGCCAGCAGCCCCCTAGTAGCGGCGGGCACCGGGGAGCTGTTTTTT. This codes for CASSPLVAAGTGELFF. This rearrangement joins TRBV7-3 to TRBJ2-2; possibly TRBD2 for D (6 bases). The ends were cut back, 5 bases at V and 4 bases at J, with 17 bases in the middle. The germline V gene encodes CDR1 SGHTA and CDR2 FQGTGA. The CDR3 is made up of 16 amino acids.

The J gene is TRBJ2-3, the V gene TRBV6-5; tentative D call: TRBD2 (5 bases). Trimming removed 4 bases at V and 6 bases at J, with 8 bases between. There are 12 residues in the CDR3. Germline CDR1 MNHEY, CDR2 SVGAGI. CDR3 DNA: TGTGCCAGCAGTTCGAGAGGGGATACGCAGTATTTT. Its translation is CASSSRGDTQYF.

The chain links TRBV27 to TRBJ2-3; D is ambiguous. The CDR3 has 14 residues. Looked up from germline, CDR1 is MNHEY and CDR2 is SMNVEV (reference sequence). Trimming shortened V by 8 bases and J by 2 bases, and 14 bases separated the two germline ends. The CDR3 loop reads CASRLNLNTDTQYF. In DNA, the CDR3 is TGTGCCAGCCGACTGAACTTGAACACAGATACGCAGTATTTT.

The V and J genes are TRBV7-8 and TRBJ2-7; D is perhaps TRBD1 (6 bases). The CDR3 is 14 amino acids. V lost 1 base and J 6 bases, leaving 13 bases between the germline ends. Germline values: CDR1 SGHVS, CDR2 FQNEAQ. As DNA, the CDR3 is TGTGCCAGCAGCTTAGACAGGGACGAACGCGAGCAGTACTTC. Translated: CASSLDRDEREQYF.

V gene TRBV5-4 combines with J gene TRBJ2-7, with 12 bases identical to TRBD2. Losses at the gene ends were 4 bases for V and 7 bases for J; bases not matched to a gene: 9. Germline V lookup: CDR1 SGHNT, CDR2 YYREEE (reference sequence). The CDR3 is made up of 15 amino acids. CDR3 loop: CASSEWTSGTREQYF. The CDR3 DNA follows: TGTGCCAGCAGCGAATGGACTAGCGGGACCAGGGAGCAGTACTTC.

The count of this clone is one. The CDR3 loop reads CASSRKRNTEAFF. In DNA, the CDR3 is TGTGCCAGCTCGAGGAAGAGGAACACTGAAGCTTTCTTT. The genes are TRBV19 and TRBJ1-1; D remains unclear. CDR1 is LNHDA, CDR2 SQIVND, per germline (reference sequence). The CDR3 contains 13 residues. V was pared by 9 bases and J by 1 base, with 12 bases between.

This clone was recorded only once. The chain has TRBV7-9 and TRBJ1-2, with a possible D match to TRBD1 (5 bases). The CDR3 contains 16 residues. Germline CDR1 reads SEHNR; CDR2 reads FQNEAQ (reference sequence). The V and J ends lost 1 base and 8 bases respectively, with 20 bases between them. CDR3 amino acids: CASSLGGTNVMGGYTF. CDR3 sequence (DNA): TGTGCCAGCAGCTTAGGCGGGACCAACGTAATGGGGGGCTACACCTTC.